This TCR beta chain was sequenced during a study of T cell responses to AZD1222 COVID-19 vaccine. General study findings and limits: Sampling captured repertoires only after the peak T cell response. Increased Spike-specific TCR breadth and depth were observed after two AZD1222 doses. Just a handful of people given AZD1222 tested seropositive at baseline.

TCRdb keeps only in-frame clones here, not all; method: immunoSEQ multiplex PCR. The data show 160,000 or so clones, 90% to 95% seen once. About this clone itself: Its antigen is as yet unknown.

Pooling of second doses given at about 4 or about 12 weeks was done. The CDR3 covers 15 residues. Per germline, CDR1 LNHNV and CDR2 YYDKDF (reference sequence). Trimming shortened V by 3 bases and J by 4 bases, and 15 bases separated the two germline ends. The material was peripheral blood, obtained 28 days after the second AZD1222 dose. The rearrangement joins TRBV15 to TRBJ1-2; D is perhaps TRBD1 (6 bases). The source of this sequence is an adult who received the AZD1222 COVID-19 vaccine. Here the CDR3 reads CATSSSGRGAYGYTF. In DNA form, the CDR3 reads TGTGCCACCAGCAGCAGCGGCAGGGGTGCCTATGGCTACACCTTC.